The 15 T cell receptor beta chains in this list originate from one sample, sequenced in a study of blood T cell repertoires in COVID-19. Only in-frame clones appear in the TCRdb table, and some are missing; sequencing was by immunoSEQ multiplex PCR. The table lists about 180,000 clones, around 85% of them singletons, with approximately 9.4% in the top ten. Sequenced: peripheral blood. Every receptor here comes from a woman older than 75 with acute or convalescent COVID-19.

The chain has TRBV21-1 and TRBJ2-7; the table's D call, TRBD1, has no DNA check behind it. TRBV21-1 is shown as a pseudogene. The CDR3 is 14 amino acids. CDR3 DNA: TGTGCCAGCAGCGATCACAGGGAACTCTACGAGCAGTACTTC. Its translation: CASSDHRELYEQYF.

This chain joins TRBV21-1 and TRBJ2-7; the listed D gene, TRBD2, was not tested against the DNA. TRBV21-1 is labeled a pseudogene. The CDR3 sequence is 14 residues long. CDR3 DNA sequence: TGTGCCAGCAGCAACGGGAGGGGCCCCTACGAGCAGTACTTC. It codes for CASSNGRGPYEQYF.

The chain uses TRBV9 and TRBJ2-1; possibly TRBD2 for D (5 bases). CDR1 SGDLS and CDR2 YYNGEE come from the germline V gene. V was shortened by 1 base and J by 0 bases, with 11 bases between the two germline ends. The CDR3 contains 16 residues. The CDR3 reads CASSVTDAGSYNEQFF. In nucleotides, the CDR3 is TGTGCCAGCAGCGTAACCGACGCGGGCTCCTACAATGAGCAGTTCTTC.

The chain uses TRBV6-6 and TRBJ2-5; 10 bases are a match to TRBD2. This CDR3 is 15 amino acids long. After removal of 8 bases from V and 0 bases from J, the junction contained 6 bases not matched to a gene. Germline V gene sequence: CDR1 MNHNY, CDR2 SVGAGI (reference sequence). The CDR3 protein is CASYSSGGYQETQYF. Here the CDR3 DNA reads TGTGCCAGCTATTCTAGCGGGGGATACCAAGAGACCCAGTACTTC.

The genes are TRBV15 and TRBJ2-7; TRBD2 matches 12 bases. Trimming cost V 5 bases and J 3 bases; bases outside gene matches: 8. This CDR3 contains 16 residues. From germline, CDR1 is LNHNV and CDR2 YYDKDF (reference sequence). The CDR3 DNA is TGTGCCACCAGCTTCCATACGGGACTAGCGGGCTACGAGCAGTACTTC. Its protein is CATSFHTGLAGYEQYF.

The V gene is TRBV19, the J gene TRBJ2-1; D is ambiguous. Trimming took off 6 bases at V and 3 bases at J, with 6 bases between the two ends. The CDR3 extends over 12 amino acids. From germline, CDR1 is LNHDA and CDR2 SQIVND (reference sequence). The CDR3 spells CASRENYNEQFF. CDR3 coding DNA: TGTGCCAGTAGGGAGAACTACAATGAGCAGTTCTTC. Drawing the rest from reference TRBV19 and TRBJ2-1, the complete variable domain is DGGITQSPKYLFRKEGQNVTLSCEQNLNHDAMYWYRQDPGQGLRLIYYSQIVNDFQKGDIAEGYSVSREKKESFPLTVTSAQKNPTAFYLCASRENYNEQFFGPGTRLTVL.

V gene TRBV5-6 combines with J gene TRBJ2-7, with D possibly TRBD2 on 6 matching bases. Germline V CDR1 and CDR2: SGHDT, YYEEEE. CDR3 length: 15 residues. Trimming removed 1 base from V and 0 bases from J, with 11 bases in between. The DNA of the CDR3 is TGTGCCAGCAGCTTGTGGGGAGGAGGCTCCTACGAGCAGTACTTC. Protein: CASSLWGGGSYEQYF.

The CDR3 nucleotides read TGTGCCAGCAGACTAGCGATGGGGGGGGAGACCCAGTACTTC. This encodes CASRLAMGGETQYF. This chain connects TRBV6-5 to TRBJ2-5; 7 bases agree with TRBD2. Germline-derived CDR1 and CDR2 are MNHEY and SVGAGI. The length of the CDR3 is 14 residues. Losses at the gene ends were 6 bases for V and 5 bases for J; bases not matched to a gene: 9.

This chain uses TRBV3-1 (or the pseudogene TRBV3-2) with TRBJ2-1; TRBD2 agrees at 11 bases. CDR1 is LGHDT and CDR2 is YNNKEL in the germline V gene (reference sequence). The junction had 9 bases not matched to a gene; V was cut back by 6 bases and J by 5 bases. There are 16 residues in the CDR3. CDR3 DNA: TGTGCCAGCAGACTTAGCGGGGGGGCCCCTAACAATGAGCAGTTCTTC. Translating gives CASRLSGGAPNNEQFF.

This chain links TRBV27 with TRBJ2-7; D might be TRBD1 (6 bases). This CDR3 is built from 13 residues. Trimming cost V 5 bases and J 3 bases, with 11 bases left between them. Germline CDR1 reads MNHEY; CDR2 reads SMNVEV (reference sequence). The CDR3 protein is CASSRTVLYEQYF. CDR3 coding DNA: TGTGCCAGCAGTCGGACAGTCCTCTACGAGCAGTACTTC.

J is TRBJ1-1 and V is TRBV2; D call uncertain. Germline values: CDR1 SNHLY, CDR2 FYNNEI. CDR3 length equals 16 residues. Trimming took 5 bases from V and 3 from J, leaving 19 bases between them. The CDR3 DNA reads TGTGCCAGCAGTCATCAGGTTGGATTATTCGACACTGAAGCTTTCTTT. Amino acid sequence: CASSHQVGLFDTEAFF.

This chain uses TRBV30 with TRBJ1-2; D is unclear. V lost 5 bases and J lost 7, with 17 bases in between. The germline gives CDR1 GTSNPN, CDR2 SVGIG (reference sequence). The CDR3 has 13 residues. The CDR3 bases are TGTGCCTGGGTTCCCTCACGAGGGTCTGGCTACACCTTC. It encodes CAWVPSRGSGYTF.

The chain carries TRBV5-5 and TRBJ2-7; 12 nucleotides agree with TRBD2. Looked up from germline, CDR1 is SGHKS and CDR2 is YYEKEE (reference sequence). V lost 4 bases to trimming and J lost 3 bases; unmatched junction nucleotides: 5. CDR3 length equals 15 residues. Written as DNA, the CDR3 is TGTGCCAGCAGCGCTCCGACTAGCGGGAGCTACGAGCAGTACTTC. Translation gives CASSAPTSGSYEQYF.

The gene calls are TRBV6-6 and TRBJ1-1; D might be TRBD1 (5 bases). The V gene's germline CDR1 is MNHNY and CDR2 SVGAGI (reference sequence). Trimming removed 6 bases from V and 3 bases from J, with 14 bases in between. This CDR3 comprises 14 residues. The CDR3 nucleotides are TGTGCCAGCAGCCGGCCGGGGGGGGACACTGAAGCTTTCTTT. Its translation is CASSRPGGDTEAFF.

The rearrangement links TRBV30 to TRBJ1-2; no clear D gene. The germline V gene encodes CDR1 GTSNPN and CDR2 SVGIG (reference sequence). The CDR3 has 15 amino acids. V gave up 1 base and J gave up 6 bases, with 18 bases separating them. DNA of the CDR3: TGTGCCTGGAGTGGGTTGCGGGCCCCCCTAGATGGCTACACCTTC. Translation gives CAWSGLRAPLDGYTF.